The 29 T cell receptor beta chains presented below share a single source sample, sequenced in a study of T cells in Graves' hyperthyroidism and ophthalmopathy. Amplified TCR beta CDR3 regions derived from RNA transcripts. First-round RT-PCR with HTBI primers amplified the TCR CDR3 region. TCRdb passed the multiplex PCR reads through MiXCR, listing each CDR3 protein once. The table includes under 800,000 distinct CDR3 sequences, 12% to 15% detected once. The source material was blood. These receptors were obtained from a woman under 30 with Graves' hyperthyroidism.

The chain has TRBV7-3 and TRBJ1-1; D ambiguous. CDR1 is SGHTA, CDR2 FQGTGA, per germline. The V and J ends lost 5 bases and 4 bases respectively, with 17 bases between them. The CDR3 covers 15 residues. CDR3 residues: CASSPPAITGTEAFF. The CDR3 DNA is TGTGCCAGCAGCCCACCGGCGATTACGGGCACTGAAGCTTTCTTT. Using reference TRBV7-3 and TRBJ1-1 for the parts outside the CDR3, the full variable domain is GAGVSQTPSNKVTEKGKYVELRCDPISGHTALYWYRQSLGQGPEFLIYFQGTGAADDSGLPNDRFFAVRPEGSVSTLKIQRTERGDSAVYLCASSPPAITGTEAFFGQGTRLTVV.

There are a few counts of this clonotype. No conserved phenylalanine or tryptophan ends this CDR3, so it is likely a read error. The CDR3 DNA sequence: TGTGCCAGCAGCCAAGAAACGAGGGCCACTGAAGCTTTCCTT. It codes for CASSQETRATEAFL. The gene calls are TRBV3-1 and TRBJ1-1; D call uncertain. There are 14 residues in the CDR3. The germline V and J ends were trimmed by 0 bases and 4 bases, with 9 bases remaining between them. CDR1 LGHDT and CDR2 YNNKEL come from the germline V gene (reference sequence).

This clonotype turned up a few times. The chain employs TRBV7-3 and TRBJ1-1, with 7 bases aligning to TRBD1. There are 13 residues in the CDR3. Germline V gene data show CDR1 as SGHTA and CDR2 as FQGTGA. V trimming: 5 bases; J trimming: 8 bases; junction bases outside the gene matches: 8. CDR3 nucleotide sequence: TGTGCCAGCAGCGGACCGGGACAGCGAGAAGCTTTCTTT. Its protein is CASSGPGQREAFF.

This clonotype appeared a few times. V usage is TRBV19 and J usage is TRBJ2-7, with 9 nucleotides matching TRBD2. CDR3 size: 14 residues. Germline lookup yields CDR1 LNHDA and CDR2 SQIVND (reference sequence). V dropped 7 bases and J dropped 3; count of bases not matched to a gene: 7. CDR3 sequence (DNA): TGTGCCAGTACGGCGGGAGGGCACAACTACGAGCAGTACTTC. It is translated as CASTAGGHNYEQYF.

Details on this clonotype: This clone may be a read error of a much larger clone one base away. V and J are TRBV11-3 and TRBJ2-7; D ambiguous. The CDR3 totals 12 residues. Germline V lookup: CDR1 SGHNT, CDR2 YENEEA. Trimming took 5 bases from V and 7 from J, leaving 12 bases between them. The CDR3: CASSPKHDEQYF. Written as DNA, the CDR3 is TGTGCCAGCAGCCCCAAGCACGATGAGCAGTACTTC.

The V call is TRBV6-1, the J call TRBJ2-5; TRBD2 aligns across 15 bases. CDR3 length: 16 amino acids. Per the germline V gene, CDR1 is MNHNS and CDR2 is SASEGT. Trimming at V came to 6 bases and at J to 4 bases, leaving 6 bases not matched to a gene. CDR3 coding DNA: TGTGCCAGCAGGCCCGGGACTAGCGGGAGGTCAGAGACCCAGTACTTC. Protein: CASRPGTSGRSETQYF.

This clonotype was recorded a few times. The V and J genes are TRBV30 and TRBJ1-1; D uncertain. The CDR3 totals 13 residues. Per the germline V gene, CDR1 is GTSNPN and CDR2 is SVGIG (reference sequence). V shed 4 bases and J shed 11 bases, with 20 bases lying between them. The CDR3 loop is CAWTPLSEELAFF. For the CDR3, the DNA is TGTGCCTGGACTCCTCTCTCTGAAGAATTGGCTTTCTTT.

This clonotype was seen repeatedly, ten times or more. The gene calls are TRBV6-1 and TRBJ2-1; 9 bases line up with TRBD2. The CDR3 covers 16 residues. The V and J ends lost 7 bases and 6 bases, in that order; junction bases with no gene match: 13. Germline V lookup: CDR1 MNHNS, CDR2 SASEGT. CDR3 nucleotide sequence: TGTGCCAGCACTTCCGCGAGCGGGAGGTCCCGCAATGAGCAGTTCTTC. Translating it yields CASTSASGRSRNEQFF.

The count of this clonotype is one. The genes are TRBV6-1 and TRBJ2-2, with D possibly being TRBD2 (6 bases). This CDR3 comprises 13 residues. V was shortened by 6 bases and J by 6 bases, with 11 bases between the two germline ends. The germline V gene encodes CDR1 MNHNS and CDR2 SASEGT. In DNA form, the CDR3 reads TGTGCCAGCAGGCTCTGGGAGGCCGGGGAGCTGTTTTTT. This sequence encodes CASRLWEAGELFF.

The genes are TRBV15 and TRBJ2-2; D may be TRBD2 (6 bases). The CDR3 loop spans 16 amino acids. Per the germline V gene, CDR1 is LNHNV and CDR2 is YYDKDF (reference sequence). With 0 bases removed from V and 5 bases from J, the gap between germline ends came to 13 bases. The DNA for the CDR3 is TGTGCCACCAGCAGAGAGGGGGGTCGGTGGACCGGGGAGCTGTTTTTT. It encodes CATSREGGRWTGELFF.

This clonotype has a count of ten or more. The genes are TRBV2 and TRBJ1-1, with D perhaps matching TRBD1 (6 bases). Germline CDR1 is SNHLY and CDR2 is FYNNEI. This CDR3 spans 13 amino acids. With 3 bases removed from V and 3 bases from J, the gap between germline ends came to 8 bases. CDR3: CASSEWGHTEAFF. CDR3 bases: TGTGCCAGCAGTGAGTGGGGGCACACTGAAGCTTTCTTT.

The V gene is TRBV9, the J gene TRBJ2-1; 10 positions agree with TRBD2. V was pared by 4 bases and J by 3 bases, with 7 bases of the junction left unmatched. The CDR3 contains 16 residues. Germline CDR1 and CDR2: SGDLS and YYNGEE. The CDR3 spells CASSSPSGRGYNEQFF. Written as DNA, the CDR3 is TGTGCCAGCAGCTCACCGAGCGGGAGGGGCTACAATGAGCAGTTCTTC.

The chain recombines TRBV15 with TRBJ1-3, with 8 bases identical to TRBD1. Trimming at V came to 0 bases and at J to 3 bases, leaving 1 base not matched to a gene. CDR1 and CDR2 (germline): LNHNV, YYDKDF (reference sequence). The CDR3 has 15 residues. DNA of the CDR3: TGTGCCACCAGCAGAGACAGGGGGCTTGGAAACACCATATATTTT. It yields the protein CATSRDRGLGNTIYF.

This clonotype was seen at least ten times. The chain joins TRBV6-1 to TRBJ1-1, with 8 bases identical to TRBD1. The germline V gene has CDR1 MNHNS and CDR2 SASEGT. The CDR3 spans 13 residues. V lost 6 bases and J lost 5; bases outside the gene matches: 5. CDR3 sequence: CASSERTGTEAFF. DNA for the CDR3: TGTGCCAGCAGCGAACGGACAGGGACTGAAGCTTTCTTT.

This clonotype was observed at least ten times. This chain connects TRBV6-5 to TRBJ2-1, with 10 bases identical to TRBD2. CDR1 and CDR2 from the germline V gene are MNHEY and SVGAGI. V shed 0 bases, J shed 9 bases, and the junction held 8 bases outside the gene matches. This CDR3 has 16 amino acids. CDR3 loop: CASSYSAASGSFEQFF. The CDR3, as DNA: TGTGCCAGCAGTTACTCCGCGGCTAGCGGGAGCTTTGAGCAGTTCTTC.

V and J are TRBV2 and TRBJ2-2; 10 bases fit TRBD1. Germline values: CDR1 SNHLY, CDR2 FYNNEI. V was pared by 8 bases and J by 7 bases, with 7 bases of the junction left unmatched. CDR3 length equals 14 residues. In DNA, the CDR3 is TGTGCCAGCCGGAGACAGGGGGCGCACGGGGAGCTGTTTTTT. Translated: CASRRQGAHGELFF.

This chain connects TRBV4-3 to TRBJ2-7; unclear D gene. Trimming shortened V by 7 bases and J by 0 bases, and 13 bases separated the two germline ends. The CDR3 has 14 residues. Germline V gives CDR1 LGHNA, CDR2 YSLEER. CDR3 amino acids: CASINLRHSYEQYF. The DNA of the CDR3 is TGCGCCAGCATCAACCTTCGACACTCCTACGAGCAGTACTTC.

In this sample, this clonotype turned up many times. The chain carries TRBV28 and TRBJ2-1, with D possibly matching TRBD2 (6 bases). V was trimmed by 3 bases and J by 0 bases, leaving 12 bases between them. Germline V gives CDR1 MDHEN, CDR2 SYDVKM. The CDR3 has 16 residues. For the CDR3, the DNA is TGTGCCAGCAGTTTCTTAGCGGAGAGCTCCTACAATGAGCAGTTCTTC. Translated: CASSFLAESSYNEQFF.

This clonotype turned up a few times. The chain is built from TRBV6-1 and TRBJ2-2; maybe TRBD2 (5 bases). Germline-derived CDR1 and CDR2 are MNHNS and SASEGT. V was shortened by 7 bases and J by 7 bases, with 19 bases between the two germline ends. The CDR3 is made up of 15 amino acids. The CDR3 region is CASTGSWGLVGELFF. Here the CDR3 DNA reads TGTGCCAGCACGGGGTCTTGGGGTTTGGTCGGGGAGCTGTTTTTT.

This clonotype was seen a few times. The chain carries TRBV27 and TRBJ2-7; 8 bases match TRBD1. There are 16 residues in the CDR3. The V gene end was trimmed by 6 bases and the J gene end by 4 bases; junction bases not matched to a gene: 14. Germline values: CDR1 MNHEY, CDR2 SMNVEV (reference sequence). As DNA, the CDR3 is TGTGCCAGCAGCTCCTATCGGGGGACAGGAGGGTACGAGCAGTACTTC. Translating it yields CASSSYRGTGGYEQYF.

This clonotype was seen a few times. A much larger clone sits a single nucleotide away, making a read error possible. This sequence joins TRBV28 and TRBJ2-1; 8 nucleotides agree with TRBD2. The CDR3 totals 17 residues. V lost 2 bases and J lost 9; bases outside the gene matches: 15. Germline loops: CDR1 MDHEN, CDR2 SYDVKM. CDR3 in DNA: TGTGCCAGCAGTTTACCCTTTTTGACGGGAGGGCTCAGTGAGCAGTTCTTC. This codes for CASSLPFLTGGLSEQFF.

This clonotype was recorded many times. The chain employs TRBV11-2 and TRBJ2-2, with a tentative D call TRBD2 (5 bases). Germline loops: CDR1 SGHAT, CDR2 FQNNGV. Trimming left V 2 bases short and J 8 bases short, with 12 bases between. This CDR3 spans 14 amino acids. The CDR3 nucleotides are TGTGCCAGCAGCTTAAACGGGGATTCGGGGGAGCTGTTTTTT. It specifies CASSLNGDSGELFF.

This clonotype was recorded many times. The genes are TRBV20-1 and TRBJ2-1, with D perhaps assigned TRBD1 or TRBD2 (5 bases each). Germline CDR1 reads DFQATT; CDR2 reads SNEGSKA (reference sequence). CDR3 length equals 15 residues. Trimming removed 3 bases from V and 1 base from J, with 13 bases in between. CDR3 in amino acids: CSASRGSPSYNEQFF. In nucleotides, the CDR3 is TGCAGTGCTAGCCGGGGCAGCCCTTCCTACAATGAGCAGTTCTTC.

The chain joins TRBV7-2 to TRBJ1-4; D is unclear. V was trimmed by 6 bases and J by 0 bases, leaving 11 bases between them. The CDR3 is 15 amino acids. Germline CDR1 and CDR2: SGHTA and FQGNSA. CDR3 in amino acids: CASRPRVTTNEKLFF. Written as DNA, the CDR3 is TGTGCCAGCAGACCACGAGTAACAACTAATGAAAAACTGTTTTTT.

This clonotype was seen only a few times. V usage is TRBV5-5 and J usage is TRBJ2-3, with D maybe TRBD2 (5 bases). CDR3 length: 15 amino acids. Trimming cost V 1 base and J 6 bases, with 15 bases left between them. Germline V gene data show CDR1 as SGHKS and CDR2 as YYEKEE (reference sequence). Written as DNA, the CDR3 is TGTGCCAGCAGCTTGTCGGGGTTAAATGTGGATACGCAGTATTTT. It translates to CASSLSGLNVDTQYF.

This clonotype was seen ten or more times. The CDR3 DNA is TGCAGTGCTAGGGGACAGGCTAACACTGAAGCTTTCTTT. Its protein is CSARGQANTEAFF. This chain connects TRBV20-1 to TRBJ1-1; 8 bases agree with TRBD1. CDR3 length: 13 residues. The V gene end was trimmed by 3 bases and the J gene end by 2 bases; junction bases not matched to a gene: 2. Germline lookup yields CDR1 DFQATT and CDR2 SNEGSKA (reference sequence).

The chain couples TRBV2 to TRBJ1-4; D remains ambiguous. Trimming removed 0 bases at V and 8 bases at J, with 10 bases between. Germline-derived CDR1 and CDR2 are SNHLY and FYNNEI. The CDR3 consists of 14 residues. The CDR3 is CASSEAQAVEKLFF. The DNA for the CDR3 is TGTGCCAGCAGTGAAGCGCAGGCAGTCGAAAAACTGTTTTTT.

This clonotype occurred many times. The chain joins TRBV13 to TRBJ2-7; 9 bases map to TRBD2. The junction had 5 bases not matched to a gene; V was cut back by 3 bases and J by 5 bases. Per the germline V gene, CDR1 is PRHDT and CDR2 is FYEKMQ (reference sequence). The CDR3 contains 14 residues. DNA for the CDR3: TGTGCCAGCAGCTTTAGGACTAGCGTCCACGAGCAGTACTTC. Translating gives CASSFRTSVHEQYF.

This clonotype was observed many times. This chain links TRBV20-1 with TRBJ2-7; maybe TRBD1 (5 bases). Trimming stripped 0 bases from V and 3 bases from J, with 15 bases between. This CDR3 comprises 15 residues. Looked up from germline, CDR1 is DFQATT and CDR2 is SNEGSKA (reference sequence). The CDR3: CSARDLLGRVYEQYF. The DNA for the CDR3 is TGCAGTGCTAGAGATCTGCTGGGCAGGGTCTACGAGCAGTACTTC.